This entry concerns a single T cell receptor beta chain. Its cognate antigen is unknown. On sorted subsets, replicate PCRs used about 200 ng DNA, or roughly 30,000 T cell genomes. Sequenced by immunoSEQ multiplex PCR; TCRdb stores in-frame clones only, minus some. The repertoire holds 650,000 to 800,000 clones, with 92% as singletons. Germline CDR1 is SGDLS and CDR2 is YYNGEE. The germline V and J ends were trimmed by 4 bases and 4 bases, with 16 bases remaining between them. The CDR3 has 15 residues. The sample comes from a study of shared clonotypes between healthy human individuals. Study background: CD8 memory received one plate per donor, CD8 naive two, CD4 memory three and CD4 naive three.

Findings and limits, study-wide: An anticipated effect of sequencing depth on clonotype sharing among donors was recognized.

CD8 cells classed as naive were CD45RO-negative and positively selected for CCR7, excluding terminally differentiated effector memory CD45RA+ cells. Study donors comprised healthy, HIV-negative adults devoid of recent acute infection or vaccination. This chain connects TRBV9 to TRBJ2-3; weak D call: TRBD2 (6 bases). The sample taken for sequencing was naive CD8+ T cells sorted from blood. The origin of this receptor is a man aged 25-45 years in good health. CDR3 residues: CASSPGRRASDTQYF. As DNA, the CDR3 is TGTGCCAGCAGCCCCGGTAGGAGGGCCTCAGATACGCAGTATTTT.